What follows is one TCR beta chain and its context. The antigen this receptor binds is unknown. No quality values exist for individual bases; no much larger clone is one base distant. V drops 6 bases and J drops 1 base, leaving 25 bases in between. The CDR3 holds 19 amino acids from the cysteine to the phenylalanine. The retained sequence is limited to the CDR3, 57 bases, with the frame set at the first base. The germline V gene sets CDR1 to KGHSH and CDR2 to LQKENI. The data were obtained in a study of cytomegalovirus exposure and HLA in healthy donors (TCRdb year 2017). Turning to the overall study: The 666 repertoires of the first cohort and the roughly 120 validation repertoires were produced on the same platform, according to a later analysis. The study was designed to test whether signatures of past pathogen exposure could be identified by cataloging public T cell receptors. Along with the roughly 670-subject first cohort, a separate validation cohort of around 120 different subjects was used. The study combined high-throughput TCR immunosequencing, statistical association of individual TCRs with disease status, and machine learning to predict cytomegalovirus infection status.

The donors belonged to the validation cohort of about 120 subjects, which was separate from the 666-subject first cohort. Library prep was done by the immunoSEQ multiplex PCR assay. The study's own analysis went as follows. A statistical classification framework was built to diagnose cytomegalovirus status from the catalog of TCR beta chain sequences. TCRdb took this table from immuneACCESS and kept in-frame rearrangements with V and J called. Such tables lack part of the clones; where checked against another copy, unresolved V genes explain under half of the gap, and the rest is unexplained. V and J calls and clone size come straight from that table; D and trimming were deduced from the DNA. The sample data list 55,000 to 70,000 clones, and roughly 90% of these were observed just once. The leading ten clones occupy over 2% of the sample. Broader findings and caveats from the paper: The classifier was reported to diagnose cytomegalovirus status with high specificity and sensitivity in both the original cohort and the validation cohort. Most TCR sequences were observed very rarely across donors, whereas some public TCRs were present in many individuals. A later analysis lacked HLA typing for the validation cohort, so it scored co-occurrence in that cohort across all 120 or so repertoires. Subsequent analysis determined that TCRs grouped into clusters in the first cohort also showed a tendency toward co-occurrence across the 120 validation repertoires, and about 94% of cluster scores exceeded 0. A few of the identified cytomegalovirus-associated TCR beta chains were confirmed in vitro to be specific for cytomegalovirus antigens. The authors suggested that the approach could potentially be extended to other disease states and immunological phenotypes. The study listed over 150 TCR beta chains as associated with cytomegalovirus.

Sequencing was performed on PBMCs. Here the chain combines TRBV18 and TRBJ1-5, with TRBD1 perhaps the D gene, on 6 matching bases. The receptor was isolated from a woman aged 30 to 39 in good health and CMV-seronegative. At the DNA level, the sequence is TGTGCCAGCTCCCCCACACCACTTACAGGGAGGGGGAGCAATCAGCCCCAGCATTTT. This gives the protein CASSPTPLTGRGSNQPQHF. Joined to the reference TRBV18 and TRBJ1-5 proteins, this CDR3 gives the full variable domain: NAGVMQNPRHLVRRRGQEARLRCSPMKGHSHVYWYRQLPEEGLKFMVYLQKENIIDESGMPKERFSAEFPKEGPSILRIQQVVRGDSAAYFCASSPTPLTGRGSNQPQHFGDGTRLSIL.